This T cell receptor (beta chain) stems from a study of cytomegalovirus exposure and HLA in healthy donors. Study details: In a later analysis, it was reported that the roughly 130 validation repertoires had been produced on the same platform as the roughly 700 repertoires belonging to the first cohort. General observations from the study: In vitro experiments confirmed that three CMV-associated chains were specific for CMV antigens. It was around 160 TCR beta chains that were listed as cytomegalovirus-associated.

Points on this clone: Its antigen is still unknown.

The repertoire was sequenced with immunoSEQ multiplex PCR; TCRdb's copy has only in-frame clones and lacks some. The table has some 150,000 clones, roughly 88% seen once. The donors were in the roughly 130-subject validation cohort; that cohort was separate from the roughly 730-subject first cohort. CDR3 length: 12 residues. The germline V gene has CDR1 SQVTM and CDR2 ANQGSEA. V was trimmed by 2 bases and J by 7 bases, leaving 9 bases between them. The V gene is TRBV29-1, the J gene TRBJ2-4; no reliable D call. The sequenced sample consisted of PBMCs. The clonotype originates from a woman under 30 in good health and CMV-seropositive. CDR3 nucleotide sequence: TGCAGCGTTGAAATGCAGGTGAACATTCAGTACTTC. Encoded protein: CSVEMQVNIQYF.